This T cell receptor beta chain stems from a study of identical twins. Trimming cost V 6 bases and J 3 bases; bases outside gene matches: 9. The CDR3 has 14 residues. Germline CDR1 is SGHRS and CDR2 is YFSETQ. TCRdb analysed the 5' RACE reads with MiXCR anew, one entry per CDR3 protein. Of some 760,000 distinct CDR3 sequences in the sample, over 15% were seen once. Findings and limits, study-wide: With abundant cord blood beta clonotypes, insertions were fewer; memory repertoires showed no such pattern.

This clonotype appeared a few times. Its antigen is still unknown. This same sample was also taken into another study, of T cells expressing NK-cell markers. That source notes: The contribution of dominant NKG2C+ clonotypes to CD8+ T cells in six or seven donors was 1.0-7.0%.

Sample: PBMCs. The source of this sequence is a woman under 30 in good health. V usage is TRBV5-1 and J usage is TRBJ2-7, with 7 bases identical to TRBD1. In nucleotides, the CDR3 is TGCGCCAGCACCCCTGCAGGGGGTTTCTACGAGCAGTACTTC. Its protein is CASTPAGGFYEQYF.